The 31 T cell receptor beta chains presented below share a single source sample, sequenced in a study of cytomegalovirus exposure and HLA in healthy donors. PCR used 60 Vbeta primers and 13 Jbeta primers. TCRdb keeps only in-frame clones here, not all; method: immunoSEQ multiplex PCR. The sample yields about 97,000 clones, roughly 70% seen once. Sequenced: PBMCs. The receptors originated from a man aged 45-65 years in good health and CMV-seronegative.

The genes are TRBV5-1 and TRBJ2-1; 7 bases fit TRBD1. This CDR3 spans 14 amino acids. With 7 bases clipped from V and 8 bases from J, the junction kept 12 bases outside the gene matches. CDR1 SGHRS and CDR2 YFSETQ come from the germline V gene. The CDR3 coding sequence is TGCGCCAGCCGACACGGGTACAGGGGAGATGAGCAGTTCTTC. Translated: CASRHGYRGDEQFF.

This clone was recorded only once. CDR3 residues: CASSYSGQGNQPQHF. Here the CDR3 DNA reads TGTGCCAGCAGTTATTCGGGACAGGGAAATCAGCCCCAGCATTTT. The rearrangement uses TRBV6-5 and TRBJ1-5; TRBD1 agrees at 9 bases. Per germline, CDR1 MNHEY and CDR2 SVGAGI. The CDR3 loop spans 15 amino acids. V shed 3 bases and J 4 bases; nucleotides not matched to a gene: 4.

The rearrangement links TRBV11-3 to TRBJ2-5, with a possible D match to TRBD1 (6 bases). CDR3 length: 13 amino acids. The ends were cut back, 5 bases at V and 3 bases at J, with 10 bases in the middle. Germline V gene sequence: CDR1 SGHNT, CDR2 YENEEA. The CDR3 sequence is CASSEDSEETQYF. The CDR3 DNA follows: TGTGCCAGCAGCGAGGACAGCGAAGAGACCCAGTACTTC.

This sequence joins TRBV28 and TRBJ1-1, with 8 positions matching TRBD1. V was clipped by 5 bases and J by 10 bases; unmatched bases: 6. The CDR3 length is 12 residues. Germline loops: CDR1 MDHEN, CDR2 SYDVKM. The CDR3 DNA reads TGTGCCAGCAGTGGACCAGGGGGCACAGCTTTCTTT. It yields the protein CASSGPGGTAFF.

This rearrangement joins TRBV30 to TRBJ2-6; 11 nucleotides agree with TRBD1. The length of the CDR3 is 17 residues. Germline V gene lookup returns CDR1 GTSNPN and CDR2 SVGIG (reference sequence). Trimming removed 5 bases from V and 1 base from J; junction bases left unmatched: 7. In nucleotides, the CDR3 is TGTGCCTGGGGGGGACAGGGGGTAGGGTCTGGGGCCAACGTCCTGACTTTC. Its protein is CAWGGQGVGSGANVLTF.

The chain links TRBV28 to TRBJ1-2, with D tentatively TRBD1 (6 bases). The V end was cut by 5 bases, the J end by 4 bases, with 11 bases between. This CDR3 has 13 residues. Germline V gene sequence: CDR1 MDHEN, CDR2 SYDVKM. CDR3 DNA: TGTGCCAGCAGTACAGGGATTGGCTATGGCTACACCTTC. This sequence encodes CASSTGIGYGYTF.

V is TRBV28 and J is TRBJ1-5, with a weak D call TRBD1 (5 bases). Deletions cut 7 bases from V and 0 bases from J, with 19 bases between. Germline CDR1 and CDR2: MDHEN and SYDVKM. The CDR3 has 17 residues. The CDR3 coding sequence is TGTGCCAGCATCGGGAGTGACAGACAAAATAGCAATCAGCCCCAGCATTTT. Translated: CASIGSDRQNSNQPQHF.

There are a few counts of this clone. The J gene is TRBJ1-4, the V gene TRBV28; tentative D call: TRBD1 (5 bases). From germline, CDR1 is MDHEN and CDR2 SYDVKM. This CDR3 contains 16 residues. V shed 3 bases and J shed 3 bases, with 14 bases lying between them. CDR3 DNA sequence: TGTGCCAGCAGTTTTGGCCTGGAGACAGCTAATGAAAAACTGTTTTTT. This translates into CASSFGLETANEKLFF. The full variable domain, completed using reference TRBV28 and TRBJ1-4, is DVKVTQSSRYLVKRTGEKVFLECVQDMDHENMFWYRQDPGLGLRLIYFSYDVKMKEKGDIPEGYSVSREKKERFSLILESASTNQTSMYLCASSFGLETANEKLFFGSGTQLSVL.

The chain links TRBV28 to TRBJ1-1; D not resolved. Trimming removed 7 bases at V and 0 bases at J, with 18 bases between. CDR3 length: 16 amino acids. CDR1 is MDHEN, CDR2 SYDVKM, per germline. In DNA form, the CDR3 reads TGTGCCAGCACCACCTGGGCGATCGGCATGAACACTGAAGCTTTCTTT. Translating gives CASTTWAIGMNTEAFF.

The chain uses TRBV28 and TRBJ1-2; TRBD1 might be the D (6 bases). The CDR3 spans 14 residues. Germline CDR1 and CDR2: MDHEN and SYDVKM. Trimming pared 1 base from V and 4 bases from J, leaving 10 bases between. Here the CDR3 reads CASSLLGAVYGYTF. The CDR3 region has the DNA TGTGCCAGCAGTTTATTGGGGGCCGTCTATGGCTACACCTTC.

The genes are TRBV9 and TRBJ1-2; 7 bases are shared with TRBD1. V trimming: 0 bases; J trimming: 5 bases; junction bases outside the gene matches: 7. Germline lookup yields CDR1 SGDLS and CDR2 YYNGEE. The length of the CDR3 is 15 residues. The CDR3: CASSVVTGTLYGYTF. The CDR3, as DNA: TGTGCCAGCAGCGTAGTGACAGGGACCCTTTATGGCTACACCTTC. Supplemented by reference TRBV9 and TRBJ1-2, the full variable domain reads DSGVTQTPKHLITATGQRVTLRCSPRSGDLSVYWYQQSLDQGLQFLIQYYNGEERAKGNILERFSAQQFPDLHSELNLSSLELGDSALYFCASSVVTGTLYGYTFGSGTRLTVV.

The chain links TRBV5-1 to TRBJ1-6; 11 bases fit TRBD1. The trim removed 0 bases at V and 9 bases at J, leaving 5 bases unmatched. Germline V gives CDR1 SGHRS, CDR2 YFSETQ. This CDR3 spans 16 amino acids. DNA of the CDR3: TGCGCCAGCAGCTTGGGGGGACAGGGGGGAAGTTCACCCCTCCACTTT. As protein: CASSLGGQGGSSPLHF.

This clone was detected only a few times. This rearrangement joins TRBV19 to TRBJ1-5; weak D call: TRBD1 (5 bases). V lost 9 bases and J lost 5, with 14 bases in between. CDR3 length: 13 residues. Looked up from germline, CDR1 is LNHDA and CDR2 is SQIVND (reference sequence). In DNA form, the CDR3 reads TGTGCCAGCCGCCCGGACACTTATCAGCCCCAGCATTTT. Translation: CASRPDTYQPQHF.

With respect to this clone: Other DNA sequences within the sample encode an identical CDR3. The chain couples TRBV2 to TRBJ1-1, with 7 positions matching TRBD1. Germline V gene lookup returns CDR1 SNHLY and CDR2 FYNNEI. The CDR3 is 13 residues long. The V gene end was trimmed by 6 bases and the J gene end by 3 bases; junction bases not matched to a gene: 4. CDR3 bases: TGTGCCAGCAGGGGGCAGGGGGACACTGAAGCTTTCTTT. It codes for CASRGQGDTEAFF.

This rearrangement joins TRBV10-3 to TRBJ2-1, with 10 bases aligning to TRBD1. The CDR3 covers 15 residues. In germline, CDR1 is ENHRY, CDR2 SYGVKD. The V segment lost 5 bases and the J segment 6 bases; nucleotides outside the gene matches: 7. The CDR3 is CAISWGGQGSNEQFF. Here the CDR3 DNA reads TGTGCCATCAGTTGGGGGGGACAGGGGTCCAATGAGCAGTTCTTC.

The V and J genes are TRBV6-5 and TRBJ2-5; D is undetermined. Between the trimmed V and J ends, which lost 2 bases and 1 base, there was a span of 8 bases. The CDR3 is 14 residues long. Germline-derived CDR1 and CDR2 are MNHEY and SVGAGI. CDR3 loop: CASSYANGQETQYF. The CDR3 DNA sequence: TGTGCCAGCAGTTACGCCAACGGCCAAGAGACCCAGTACTTC.

The rearrangement uses TRBV19 and TRBJ1-5; 7 bases are shared with TRBD1. Germline values: CDR1 LNHDA, CDR2 SQIVND (reference sequence). Germline trimming cut 4 bases from V and 2 bases from J; bases unmatched to any gene: 5. The CDR3 is 15 residues long. The CDR3 here is CASSSRQGGNQPQHF. Here the CDR3 DNA reads TGTGCCAGTAGTAGCAGACAGGGCGGCAATCAGCCCCAGCATTTT.

Points on this clone: The same CDR3 is also encoded by other DNA sequences in this sample. This chain links TRBV5-1 with TRBJ2-7, with 8 nucleotides matching TRBD2. This CDR3 is 13 amino acids long. With 1 base clipped from V and 3 bases from J, the junction kept 0 bases outside the gene matches. Germline loops: CDR1 SGHRS, CDR2 YFSETQ. The CDR3 reads CASSLSGGYEQYF. The CDR3 nucleotides are TGCGCCAGCAGCTTGAGCGGGGGCTACGAGCAGTACTTC.

V and J are TRBV9 and TRBJ2-4, with D unresolved. CDR1 and CDR2 (germline): SGDLS, YYNGEE. The CDR3 sequence is 17 residues long. The V end lost 0 bases, the J end lost 2 bases, and 15 bases lay between the germline ends. CDR3 loop: CASSVAPAGLPKNIQYF. The CDR3, as DNA: TGTGCCAGCAGCGTAGCCCCGGCAGGTCTGCCCAAAAACATTCAGTACTTC.

The rearrangement links TRBV6-5 to TRBJ1-5, with D hard to call. Trimming pared 5 bases from V and 7 bases from J, leaving 15 bases between. The CDR3 is made up of 14 amino acids. Germline assignment: CDR1 MNHEY and CDR2 SVGAGI. CDR3 DNA sequence: TGTGCCAGCAGTCGTGCCCGAACCGGGCAGCCCCAGCATTTT. Protein product: CASSRARTGQPQHF.

V gene TRBV28 combines with J gene TRBJ1-5, with 7 bases that match TRBD1. The V segment lost 6 bases and the J segment 9 bases; nucleotides outside the gene matches: 8. CDR1 and CDR2 (germline): MDHEN, SYDVKM. The CDR3 runs to 13 residues. CDR3 in DNA: TGTGCCAGCAGCCTTTTTGGGGACAGGCCCCAGCATTTT. This encodes CASSLFGDRPQHF.

The chain has TRBV5-1 and TRBJ2-3; TRBD1 aligns across 7 bases. This CDR3 is built from 14 residues. CDR1 and CDR2 from the germline V gene are SGHRS and YFSETQ. J gave up 4 bases and V 4 bases, and 6 bases lay outside the gene matches. CDR3 sequence reads: CASSSTGAPDTQYF. The CDR3 nucleotides read TGCGCCAGCAGCAGTACAGGGGCGCCAGATACGCAGTATTTT. The variable domain in full, with the rest retrieved from reference TRBV5-1 and TRBJ2-3, is KAGVTQTPRYLIKTRGQQVTLSCSPISGHRSVSWYQQTPGQGLQFLFEYFSETQRNKGNFPGRFSGRQFSNSRSEMNVSTLELGDSALYLCASSSTGAPDTQYFGPGTRLTVL.

The rearrangement joins TRBV2 to TRBJ2-7; weak D call: TRBD1 (5 bases). Trimming shortened V by 6 bases and J by 2 bases, and 23 bases separated the two germline ends. Germline CDR1 reads SNHLY; CDR2 reads FYNNEI. This CDR3 contains 17 residues. The CDR3 here is CASSPDLGDSFTYEQYF. DNA for the CDR3: TGTGCCAGCAGCCCCGACCTGGGTGACAGCTTCACCTACGAGCAGTACTTC.

There are a few counts of this clone. The gene calls are TRBV7-9 and TRBJ2-7, with 12 positions matching TRBD2. Germline V gives CDR1 SEHNR, CDR2 FQNEAQ (reference sequence). Trimming cost V 5 bases and J 6 bases; bases outside gene matches: 5. The CDR3 runs 14 residues. In DNA, the CDR3 is TGTGCCAGCAGCGTAGGGACTAGCGGGTTCGAGCAGTACTTC. Its translation: CASSVGTSGFEQYF.

The chain employs TRBV6-1 and TRBJ1-4, with D perhaps matching TRBD1 (6 bases). The CDR3 consists of 14 residues. V lost 6 bases, J lost 8 bases, and 16 bases lay in between. Germline CDR1 reads MNHNS; CDR2 reads SASEGT. In nucleotides, the CDR3 is TGTGCCAGCAGCTCGGGGGCCGGGAGGGAAAAACTGTTTTTT. This sequence encodes CASSSGAGREKLFF.

The chain employs TRBV28 and TRBJ1-1; D not certain. Germline-derived CDR1 and CDR2 are MDHEN and SYDVKM. The CDR3 runs 12 residues. V lost 8 bases and J 7 bases, leaving 14 bases between the germline ends. The CDR3 DNA reads TGTGCCAGCGAAGGGCCGGAGGGTGAAGCTTTCTTT. It specifies CASEGPEGEAFF.

The chain carries TRBV14 and TRBJ1-3, with 8 nucleotides matching TRBD1. CDR3 size: 17 residues. V was pared by 4 bases and J by 1 base, with 9 bases of the junction left unmatched. Germline V CDR1 and CDR2: SGHDN, FVKESK. The CDR3 DNA follows: TGTGCCAGCAGCCCCCTCACACGGACAGGGTCTGGAAACACCATATATTTT. Translation gives CASSPLTRTGSGNTIYF.

The chain links TRBV2 to TRBJ1-2, with D perhaps TRBD1 (5 bases). The ends were cut back, 7 bases at V and 8 bases at J, with 17 bases in the middle. CDR1 and CDR2 from the germline V gene are SNHLY and FYNNEI. This CDR3 spans 13 amino acids. CDR3 sequence (DNA): TGTGCCAGCAACTTGGGGCCGGGCGGCGGCTACACCTTC. Protein sequence: CASNLGPGGGYTF.

The rearrangement joins TRBV28 to TRBJ1-2, with D perhaps matching TRBD1 (5 bases). The CDR3 totals 11 residues. CDR1 and CDR2 (germline): MDHEN, SYDVKM. Trimming pared 6 bases from V and 4 bases from J, leaving 6 bases between. Here the CDR3 DNA reads TGTGCCAGCAGGACAGCCTATGGCTACACCTTC. The encoded protein is CASRTAYGYTF.

The rearrangement links TRBV5-1 to TRBJ2-1, with a weak D call TRBD2 (7 bases). The CDR3 has 15 residues. The V end lost 2 bases, the J end lost 10 bases, and 19 bases lay between the germline ends. Germline lookup yields CDR1 SGHRS and CDR2 YFSETQ. The CDR3 sequence: CASSFGTRTRPEQFF. In DNA, the CDR3 is TGCGCCAGCAGCTTCGGGACAAGGACTAGACCCGAGCAGTTCTTC.

The chain recombines TRBV6-6 with TRBJ1-6, with 7 bases identical to TRBD1. The V and J ends lost 0 bases and 8 bases, in that order; junction bases with no gene match: 1. Germline V gene data show CDR1 as MNHNY and CDR2 as SVGAGI (reference sequence). This CDR3 comprises 14 residues. Written as DNA, the CDR3 is TGTGCCAGCAGTTACTCAGGGGGCGATTCACCCCTCCACTTT. Translated, it gives CASSYSGGDSPLHF.